This T cell receptor beta chain was retrieved from a study of T cells in Graves' hyperthyroidism and ophthalmopathy. Points from the study as a whole: Most thyroid clonotypes that were expanded above 0.001 also turned up in blood.

This clonotype appeared many times. The target antigen is unknown. Reasons for excluding patients were uncontrolled infection, other autoimmune disease, pregnancy or lactation. Cells are PBMCs isolated from over 7.5 ml of fresh blood. RNA transcripts served as the template for amplifying TCR beta CDR3 regions. The HTBI primer set was used in a first-round RT-PCR of the TCR CDR3. MiXCR, applied by TCRdb to the multiplex PCR reads, yields one record per CDR3 protein. This table has hundreds of thousands of distinct CDR3 sequences, 38% appearing once. The V end was cut by 2 bases, the J end by 0 bases, with 7 bases between. Per the germline V gene, CDR1 is SGHVS and CDR2 is FQNEAQ. The CDR3 runs 14 residues.

This receptor was taken from a man aged 18-30 years with Graves' hyperthyroidism. Specimen: blood. V usage is TRBV7-8 and J usage is TRBJ1-2; no firm D call. The CDR3 sequence: CASSLSTTNYGYTF. The CDR3 coding sequence is TGTGCCAGCAGCTTAAGCACCACTAACTATGGCTACACCTTC.